A single T cell receptor (beta chain) is shown here with its context. Its cognate antigen is unknown. This record belongs to a study of siplizumab effects on memory and regulatory T cells. Study-wide findings and caveats: Both greater diversity than memory cells and a major contribution to the alloresponse seemed to characterize naive T cells.

Per sample, the assay covered some 10^5 TCR templates. Sequencing used immunoSEQ multiplex PCR; TCRdb keeps in-frame clones, though not all of them. Of roughly 110,000 clones listed, 93% are singletons. The sample consisted of non-Treg CD4+ T cells sorted from blood. The receptor comes from a human donor in good health.

The CDR3 DNA follows: TGTGCCAGCAGCTCTGTGGGGGGCATGAACACTGAAGCTTTCTTT. This translates into CASSSVGGMNTEAFF. The gene calls are TRBV5-4 and TRBJ1-1, with a tentative D call TRBD1 (6 bases). Germline V gene lookup returns CDR1 SGHNT and CDR2 YYREEE (reference sequence). The CDR3 contains 15 residues. V gave up 3 bases and J gave up 0 bases, with 12 bases separating them. The full variable domain, its missing parts supplied by reference TRBV5-4 and TRBJ1-1, is ETGVTQSPTHLIKTRGQQVTLRCSSQSGHNTVSWYQQALGQGPQFIFQYYREEENGRGNFPPRFSGLQFPNYSSELNVNALELDDSALYLCASSSVGGMNTEAFFGQGTRLTVV.